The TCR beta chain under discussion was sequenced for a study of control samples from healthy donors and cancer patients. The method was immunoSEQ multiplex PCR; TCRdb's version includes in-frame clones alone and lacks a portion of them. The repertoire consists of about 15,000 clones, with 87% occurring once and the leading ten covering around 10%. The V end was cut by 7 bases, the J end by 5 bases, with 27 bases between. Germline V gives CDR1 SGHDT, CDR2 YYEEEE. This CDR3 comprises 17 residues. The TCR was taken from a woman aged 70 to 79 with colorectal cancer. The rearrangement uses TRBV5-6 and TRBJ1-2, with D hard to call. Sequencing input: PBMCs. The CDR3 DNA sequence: TGTGCCAGCCCCCTGCGGAGTAGGGCTTTAATCCTTTATGGCTACACCTTC. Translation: CASPLRSRALILYGYTF.